The entry below gives a single TCR beta chain sequence along with its context. The antigen remains undetermined. The sample is drawn from a study of T cell responses to AZD1222 COVID-19 vaccine. Study-wide context: Pooled in the analysis were second doses at about 4 or about 12 weeks. General study points: Baseline seropositivity characterized only six or seven AZD1222 recipients. Dominant at 160-218 and 743-854, vaccine-associated CD4 TCRs also spanned spike.

Germline lookup yields CDR1 SGHDT and CDR2 YYEEEE. The ends were cut back, 0 bases at V and 2 bases at J, with 9 bases in the middle. The CDR3 covers 15 residues. Repertoires were generated with immunoSEQ multiplex PCR, while TCRdb's copy carries only in-frame clones and drops some. The data show 110,000 to 150,000 clones, with roughly 90% seen just once and about 3% held by the top ten. This TCR came from an adult in good health. Sequencing was performed on peripheral blood, taken on day 0 of AZD1222 vaccination. This chain connects TRBV5-6 to TRBJ1-5; D might be TRBD1 (6 bases). As DNA, the CDR3 is TGTGCCAGCAGCTTGGCCCCAGGGGGCAATCAGCCCCAGCATTTT. It is translated as CASSLAPGGNQPQHF.